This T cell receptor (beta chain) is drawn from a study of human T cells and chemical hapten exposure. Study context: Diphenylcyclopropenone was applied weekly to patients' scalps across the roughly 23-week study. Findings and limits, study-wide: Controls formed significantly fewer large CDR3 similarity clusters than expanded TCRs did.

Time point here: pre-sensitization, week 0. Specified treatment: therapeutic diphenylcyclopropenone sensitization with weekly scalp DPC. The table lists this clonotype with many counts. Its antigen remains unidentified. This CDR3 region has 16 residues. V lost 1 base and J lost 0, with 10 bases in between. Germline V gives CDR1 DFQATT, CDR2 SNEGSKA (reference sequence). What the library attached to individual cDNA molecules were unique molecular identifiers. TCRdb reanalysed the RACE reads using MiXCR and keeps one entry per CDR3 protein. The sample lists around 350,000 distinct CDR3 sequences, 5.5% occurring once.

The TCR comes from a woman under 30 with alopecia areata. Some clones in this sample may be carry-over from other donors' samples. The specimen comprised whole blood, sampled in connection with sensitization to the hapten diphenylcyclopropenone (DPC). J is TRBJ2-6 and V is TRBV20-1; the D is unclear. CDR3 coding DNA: TGCAGTGCTAGAGGCCAGGATAACTCTGGGGCCAACGTCCTGACTTTC. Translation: CSARGQDNSGANVLTF.